The 14 T cell receptor beta chains below come from one sample, sequenced in a study of T-cell reconstitution after alpha-beta-depleted transplantation in children. Unique molecular identifiers were incorporated when the TCRbeta library was constructed. Each CDR3 protein gets one entry after TCRdb re-called the PCR reads with MiXCR. The sample has fewer than 150,000 distinct CDR3 sequences; 9.7% are singletons. The specimen was PBMCs, mostly from graft donor cells, collected 180 days after TCRalphabeta/CD19-depleted stem cell transplant. All receptors derive from a girl less than two years old who had a stem cell transplant for combined immunodeficiency, so the T cells may come from the graft donor.

On this clonotype: A clone one base away is much larger, so this may be a read error. The V call is TRBV11-2, the J call TRBJ2-5; TRBD1 matches 8 bases. CDR3 length equals 13 residues. Per germline, CDR1 SGHAT and CDR2 FQNNGV. In nucleotides, the CDR3 is TGTGCCAGCAGCCTGACAGGGGAAGAGACCCAGTCCTTC. It translates to CASSLTGEETQSF.

Many counts were recorded for this clonotype. CDR3 DNA: TGTGCCGGGGGACAGGGGGCGCTTACCGGGGAGCTGTTTTTT. It encodes CAGGQGALTGELFF. This chain uses TRBV10-3 with TRBJ2-2, with 12 positions matching TRBD1. Germline V gene lookup returns CDR1 ENHRY and CDR2 SYGVKD. There are 14 residues in the CDR3. V lost 11 bases to trimming and J lost 5 bases; unmatched junction nucleotides: 6.

This clonotype was seen more than once but under ten times. The V and J genes are TRBV20-1 and TRBJ2-7; D is perhaps TRBD1 or TRBD2 (7 bases each). The ends were cut back, 6 bases at V and 5 bases at J, with 17 bases in the middle. The length of the CDR3 is 13 residues. Germline V CDR1 and CDR2: DFQATT, SNEGSKA (reference sequence). Written as DNA, the CDR3 is TGCAGTGCCCCCAGGGGGGGGCTTCACGAGCAGTACTTC. It encodes CSAPRGGLHEQYF.

This clonotype was observed many times. The V gene is TRBV20-1, the J gene TRBJ1-5, with unresolved D. This CDR3 has 13 residues. CDR1 and CDR2 from the germline V gene are DFQATT and SNEGSKA (reference sequence). V lost 3 bases and J lost 3, with 9 bases in between. In DNA form, the CDR3 reads TGCAGTGCTAGTATAAGCTCCAATCAGCCCCAGCATTTT. Its protein product is CSASISSNQPQHF.

This clonotype was seen a few times. This chain joins TRBV6-1 and TRBJ2-3; D unclear. Germline CDR1 and CDR2: MNHNS and SASEGT. The CDR3 extends over 13 amino acids. The ends were cut back, 6 bases at V and 1 base at J, with 8 bases in the middle. The CDR3 spells CASSPSGTDTQYF. CDR3 in DNA: TGTGCCAGCAGCCCCTCCGGCACAGATACGCAGTATTTT.

The sample holds a few counts of this clonotype. This chain uses TRBV4-3 with TRBJ2-2; tentatively, D is TRBD2 (7 bases). Germline V gene sequence: CDR1 LGHNA, CDR2 YSLEER. Trimming cost V 5 bases and J 4 bases, with 14 bases left between them. The CDR3 consists of 15 residues. The CDR3 is CASSRTRGGTGELFF. CDR3 nucleotides: TGCGCCAGCAGCAGGACTAGAGGGGGCACCGGGGAGCTGTTTTTT.

This clonotype was recorded a few times. The rearrangement joins TRBV7-3 to TRBJ1-6; D possibly corresponds to TRBD1 (5 bases). The CDR3 consists of 13 residues. CDR1 and CDR2 (germline): SGHTA, FQGTGA. Between the trimmed V and J ends, which lost 5 bases and 9 bases, there was a span of 11 bases. The CDR3 sequence: CASSAGPVSPLHF. DNA of the CDR3: TGTGCCAGCAGCGCGGGGCCTGTTTCACCCCTCCACTTT.

This clonotype turned up a few times. The rearrangement links TRBV4-1 to TRBJ2-7; 8 nucleotides match TRBD1. This CDR3 has 13 amino acids. CDR1 is MGHRA and CDR2 is YSYEKL in the germline V gene. The V gene end was trimmed by 6 bases and the J gene end by 3 bases; junction bases not matched to a gene: 4. CDR3 in DNA: TGCGCCAGCAGACAGGGGGGTAGCTACGAGCAGTACTTC. Protein product: CASRQGGSYEQYF.

This clonotype is classed as medium-sized. The chain is built from TRBV5-1 and TRBJ2-7; perhaps TRBD1 as D (6 bases). The CDR3 extends over 13 amino acids. V lost 4 bases and J 2 bases, leaving 10 bases between the germline ends. CDR1 and CDR2 from the germline V gene are SGHRS and YFSETQ. This CDR3 reads CASSPTGTYEQYF. CDR3 bases: TGCGCCAGCAGCCCTACAGGGACCTACGAGCAGTACTTC.

This clonotype has ten or more counts. The chain employs TRBV20-1 and TRBJ2-5, with 11 bases fitting TRBD2. Per the germline V gene, CDR1 is DFQATT and CDR2 is SNEGSKA (reference sequence). The CDR3 totals 14 residues. With 6 bases clipped from V and 1 base from J, the junction kept 4 bases outside the gene matches. In DNA, the CDR3 is TGCAGTGCACGGGGACTAGCGGCCCAAGAGACCCAGTACTTC. Its translation: CSARGLAAQETQYF.

The rearrangement links TRBV6-5 to TRBJ2-7; the match to TRBD1 covers 9 bases. CDR1 MNHEY and CDR2 SVGAGI come from the germline V gene. The CDR3 is 15 residues long. V trimming: 2 bases; J trimming: 3 bases; junction bases outside the gene matches: 5. CDR3 protein: CASSYPQGAGYEQYF. CDR3 DNA sequence: TGTGCCAGCAGTTACCCACAGGGGGCGGGCTACGAGCAGTACTTC.

This chain links TRBV7-3 with TRBJ2-3; no reliable D call. The germline gives CDR1 SGHTA, CDR2 FQGTGA. The V gene lost 2 bases and the J gene lost 0 bases, with 6 bases spanning the gap. CDR3 length: 14 amino acids. The CDR3 loop reads CASSLGFSTDTQYF. The CDR3 nucleotides read TGTGCCAGCAGCTTAGGATTCAGCACAGATACGCAGTATTTT.

V usage is TRBV20-1 and J usage is TRBJ1-5; no clear D gene. Germline CDR1 reads DFQATT; CDR2 reads SNEGSKA (reference sequence). The germline V and J ends were trimmed by 5 bases and 0 bases, with 11 bases remaining between them. The CDR3 length is 14 residues. In DNA form, the CDR3 reads TGCAGTGCTTCGACTGCTATTAGCAATCAGCCCCAGCATTTT. Its translation: CSASTAISNQPQHF.

This clonotype was seen a handful of times. This chain connects TRBV5-1 to TRBJ1-3, with no clear D. The germline CDR1 and CDR2 sequences are SGHRS and YFSETQ. This CDR3 comprises 12 residues. With 4 bases removed from V and 7 bases from J, the gap between germline ends came to 9 bases. As DNA, the CDR3 is TGCGCCAGCAGCCCGGGAGGGAACACCATATATTTT. Its protein product is CASSPGGNTIYF.